One and the same sample provided the 14 T cell receptor beta chains below, sequenced in a study of cytomegalovirus exposure and HLA in healthy donors. The study ran its PCR with 60 Vbeta and 13 Jbeta primers. Some clones are missing from TCRdb's copy, which holds only in-frame ones; the method was immunoSEQ multiplex PCR. Of roughly 130,000 clones detected, roughly four fifths appear once; the ten largest clones hold approximately 10%. Material for sequencing was PBMCs. These receptors all stem from a male donor in good health and CMV-seropositive.

The chain uses TRBV5-6 and TRBJ1-2, with D perhaps TRBD1 (5 bases). There are 16 residues in the CDR3. V shed 4 bases and J shed 0 bases, with 16 bases lying between them. Germline V lookup: CDR1 SGHDT, CDR2 YYEEEE. The CDR3 DNA follows: TGTGCCAGCAGCCGATACGACAGATCCTCTAACTATGGCTACACCTTC. Residues: CASSRYDRSSNYGYTF.

The CDR3 sequence is CSATPGQHF. DNA for the CDR3: TGCAGTGCTACGCCCGGCCAGCATTTT. The chain links TRBV20-1 to TRBJ1-5; no reliable D call. The CDR3 covers 9 residues. Trimming left V 4 bases short and J 12 bases short, with 7 bases between. From germline, CDR1 is DFQATT and CDR2 SNEGSKA (reference sequence).

V gene TRBV19 combines with J gene TRBJ2-3; 8 positions agree with TRBD1. CDR1 and CDR2 from the germline V gene are LNHDA and SQIVND (reference sequence). V dropped 6 bases and J dropped 1; count of bases not matched to a gene: 6. CDR3 length: 15 residues. DNA for the CDR3: TGTGCCAGTAGCCCCGACAGGGGAGGCACAGATACGCAGTATTTT. It specifies CASSPDRGGTDTQYF. Filled out from reference TRBV19 and TRBJ2-3, the complete variable domain reads DGGITQSPKYLFRKEGQNVTLSCEQNLNHDAMYWYRQDPGQGLRLIYYSQIVNDFQKGDIAEGYSVSREKKESFPLTVTSAQKNPTAFYLCASSPDRGGTDTQYFGPGTRLTVL.

This chain links TRBV28 with TRBJ1-5; D is possibly TRBD1 (5 bases). CDR1 is MDHEN and CDR2 is SYDVKM in the germline V gene. V was clipped by 8 bases and J by 7 bases, with 18 bases between them. This CDR3 region has 14 residues. CDR3 sequence (DNA): TGTGCCAGCCATAGCGGGGGATGGAGCCAGCCCCAGCATTTT. Residues: CASHSGGWSQPQHF.

This clone was detected only a few times. V and J are TRBV7-6 and TRBJ2-5, with no clear D. The CDR3 contains 12 residues. Per germline, CDR1 SGHVS and CDR2 FNYEAQ. The V gene lost 6 bases and the J gene lost 4 bases, with 9 bases spanning the gap. CDR3 DNA sequence: TGTGCCAGCAGTCCCTACGGAGAGACCCAGTACTTC. Translation gives CASSPYGETQYF.

CDR3 loop: CATEPIGTSGRALIYEQYF. CDR3 in DNA: TGTGCCACCGAACCCATCGGGACTAGCGGGAGGGCCCTCATATACGAGCAGTACTTC. The chain combines TRBV28 with TRBJ2-7; TRBD2 agrees at 16 bases. This CDR3 comprises 19 residues. Germline V gene data show CDR1 as MDHEN and CDR2 as SYDVKM. Trimming took 10 bases from V and 4 from J; bases not matched to a gene: 19.

This chain links TRBV28 with TRBJ2-7, with 12 bases fitting TRBD2. V lost 6 bases, J lost 2 bases, and 11 bases stayed unmatched. This CDR3 comprises 17 residues. Germline V gives CDR1 MDHEN, CDR2 SYDVKM. The CDR3 nucleotides read TGTGCCAGCAGCACCAGAGTGGCTAGCGGGAGGGCCTACGAGCAGTACTTC. Protein product: CASSTRVASGRAYEQYF.

J is TRBJ1-2 and V is TRBV4-1; D uncertain. Germline V gene sequence: CDR1 MGHRA, CDR2 YSYEKL. This CDR3 is built from 13 residues. V lost 0 bases, J lost 8 bases, and 10 bases lay in between. This CDR3 reads CASSQDPRGGYTF. The CDR3 DNA is TGCGCCAGCAGCCAAGACCCACGAGGAGGCTACACCTTC.

The gene calls are TRBV9 and TRBJ2-1; the match to TRBD1 covers 9 bases. CDR3 length: 14 residues. After removal of 3 bases from V and 3 bases from J, the junction contained 1 base not matched to a gene. The germline V gene has CDR1 SGDLS and CDR2 YYNGEE. The DNA for the CDR3 is TGTGCCAGCAGCGCGGGACAGGGCTACAATGAGCAGTTCTTC. This gives the protein CASSAGQGYNEQFF.

The chain joins TRBV15 to TRBJ2-3; TRBD2 aligns across 10 bases. Germline V gene sequence: CDR1 LNHNV, CDR2 YYDKDF (reference sequence). Germline trimming cut 1 base from V and 5 bases from J; bases unmatched to any gene: 6. CDR3 size: 16 residues. For the CDR3, the DNA is TGTGCCACCAGCAGAGCTAGCGGGGGCCTTCGAGATACGCAGTATTTT. Protein sequence: CATSRASGGLRDTQYF. Full variable domain (rest looked up from reference TRBV15 and TRBJ2-3): DAMVIQNPRYQVTQFGKPVTLSCSQTLNHNVMYWYQQKSSQAPKLLFHYYDKDFNNEADTPDNFQSRRPNTSFCFLDIRSPGLGDTAMYLCATSRASGGLRDTQYFGPGTRLTVL.

Note on this clone: The germline gene is not matched at one end of the junction; a read error may be the cause. The CDR3 loop reads CSSSLVGGGTTTNGYTF. Written as DNA, the CDR3 is TGTTCCAGCAGCTTAGTAGGGGGAGGGACAACTACCAATGGCTACACCTTC. V usage is TRBV7-9 and J usage is TRBJ1-2; tentatively, D is TRBD1 (6 bases). Per the germline V gene, CDR1 is SEHNR and CDR2 is FQNEAQ (reference sequence). The CDR3 is made up of 17 amino acids.

The chain uses TRBV28 and TRBJ2-7; 8 nucleotides match TRBD2. The CDR3 spans 18 residues. With V trimmed by 4 bases and J by 2 bases, 16 bases remained unmatched. Per the germline V gene, CDR1 is MDHEN and CDR2 is SYDVKM. In DNA form, the CDR3 reads TGTGCCAGCAGTTCCCGAGGGGTAGCGGGAAACCTTCCCTACGAGCAGTACTTC. The encoded protein is CASSSRGVAGNLPYEQYF.

The chain links TRBV7-3 to TRBJ2-1; a possible D gene is TRBD2 (5 bases). The germline V gene encodes CDR1 SGHTA and CDR2 FQGTGA. Trimming took 1 base from V and 4 from J, leaving 11 bases between them. The CDR3 consists of 15 residues. CDR3 in amino acids: CASSLIRRGYNEQFF. The CDR3 region has the DNA TGTGCCAGCAGCTTAATTAGGCGAGGGTACAATGAGCAGTTCTTC.

This clone was found once. The V call is TRBV6-6, the J call TRBJ1-5; 8 bases line up with TRBD1. The CDR3 is made up of 16 amino acids. From germline, CDR1 is MNHNY and CDR2 SVGAGI (reference sequence). Trimming cost V 0 bases and J 5 bases; bases outside gene matches: 6. CDR3 residues: CASSYSGQGLDQPQHF. The CDR3 DNA reads as TGTGCCAGCAGTTACTCCGGACAGGGCCTAGATCAGCCCCAGCATTTT.